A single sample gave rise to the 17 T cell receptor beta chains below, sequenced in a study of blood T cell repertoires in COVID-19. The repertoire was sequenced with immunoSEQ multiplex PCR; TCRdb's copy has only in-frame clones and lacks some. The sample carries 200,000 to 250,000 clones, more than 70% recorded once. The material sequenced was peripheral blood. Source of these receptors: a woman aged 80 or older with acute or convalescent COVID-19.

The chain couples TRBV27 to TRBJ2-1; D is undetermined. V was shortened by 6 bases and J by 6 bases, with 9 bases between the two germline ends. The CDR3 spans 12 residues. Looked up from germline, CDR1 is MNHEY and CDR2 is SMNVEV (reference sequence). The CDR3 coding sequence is TGTGCCAGCAGCCCCTTCGGCAATGAGCAGTTCTTC. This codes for CASSPFGNEQFF.

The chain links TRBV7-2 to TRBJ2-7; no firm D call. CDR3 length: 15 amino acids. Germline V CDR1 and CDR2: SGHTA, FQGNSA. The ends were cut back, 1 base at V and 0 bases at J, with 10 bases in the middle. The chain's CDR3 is CASSLGQVSSYEQYF. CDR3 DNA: TGTGCCAGCAGCTTAGGGCAGGTGAGCTCCTACGAGCAGTACTTC.

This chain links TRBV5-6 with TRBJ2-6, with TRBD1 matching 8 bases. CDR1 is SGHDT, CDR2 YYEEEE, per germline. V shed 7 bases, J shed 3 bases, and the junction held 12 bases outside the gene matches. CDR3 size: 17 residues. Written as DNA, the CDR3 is TGTGCCAGCGGCGCCTGGACAGGGAAAAGTGGGGCCAACGTCCTGACTTTC. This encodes CASGAWTGKSGANVLTF.

The CDR3 nucleotides are TGTGCCAGCAGCTTAGGAAGTTCTAACAATGAGCAGTTCTTC. It is translated as CASSLGSSNNEQFF. The chain has TRBV7-2 and TRBJ2-1; D is undetermined. The CDR3 covers 14 residues. Germline lookup yields CDR1 SGHTA and CDR2 FQGNSA. The germline V and J ends were trimmed by 1 base and 5 bases, with 9 bases remaining between them.

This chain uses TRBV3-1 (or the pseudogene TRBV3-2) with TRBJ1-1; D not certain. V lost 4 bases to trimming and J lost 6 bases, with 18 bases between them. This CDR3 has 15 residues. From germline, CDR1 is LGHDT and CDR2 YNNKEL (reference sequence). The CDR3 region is CASSLSRLGSAEAFF. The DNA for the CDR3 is TGTGCCAGCAGCCTATCACGATTGGGTAGCGCTGAAGCTTTCTTT.

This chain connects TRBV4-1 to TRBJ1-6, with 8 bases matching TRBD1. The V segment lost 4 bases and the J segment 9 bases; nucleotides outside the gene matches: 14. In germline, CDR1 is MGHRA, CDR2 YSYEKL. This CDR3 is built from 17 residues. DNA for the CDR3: TGCGCCAGCAGCCGGATCGGACAGGGAGGGGGTACTTCACCCCTCCACTTT. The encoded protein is CASSRIGQGGGTSPLHF.

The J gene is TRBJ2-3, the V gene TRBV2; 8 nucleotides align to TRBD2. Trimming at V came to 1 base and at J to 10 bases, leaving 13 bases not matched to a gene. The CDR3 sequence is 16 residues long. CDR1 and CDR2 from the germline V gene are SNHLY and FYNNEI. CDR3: CASSEGLAGPSASQYF. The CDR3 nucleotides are TGTGCCAGCAGTGAAGGGCTAGCGGGCCCCTCGGCATCGCAGTATTTT.

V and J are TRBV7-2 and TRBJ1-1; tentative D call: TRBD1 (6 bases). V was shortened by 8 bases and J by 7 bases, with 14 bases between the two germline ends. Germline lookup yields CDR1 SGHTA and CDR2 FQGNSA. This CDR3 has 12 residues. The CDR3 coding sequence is TGTGCCAGCGGATTTGGGGGCCTTGAAGCTTTCTTT. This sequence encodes CASGFGGLEAFF. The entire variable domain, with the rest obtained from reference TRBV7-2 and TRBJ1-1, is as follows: GAGVSQSPSNKVTEKGKDVELRCDPISGHTALYWYRQSLGQGLEFLIYFQGNSAPDKSGLPSDRFSAERTGGSVSTLTIQRTQQEDSAVYLCASGFGGLEAFFGQGTRLTVV.

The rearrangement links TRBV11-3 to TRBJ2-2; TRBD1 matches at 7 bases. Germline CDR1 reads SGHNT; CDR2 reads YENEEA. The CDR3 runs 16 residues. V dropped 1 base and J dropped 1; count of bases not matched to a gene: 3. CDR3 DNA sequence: TGTGCCAGCAGCTTAGGACAGGGTAGGAACACCGGGGAGCTGTTTTTT. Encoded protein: CASSLGQGRNTGELFF.

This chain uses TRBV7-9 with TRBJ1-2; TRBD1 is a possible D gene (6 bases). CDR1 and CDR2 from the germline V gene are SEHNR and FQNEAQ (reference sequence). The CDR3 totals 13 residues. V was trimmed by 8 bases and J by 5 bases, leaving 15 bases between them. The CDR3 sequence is CASGLRGGYGYTF. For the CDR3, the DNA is TGTGCCAGCGGTTTGAGGGGGGGTTATGGCTACACCTTC. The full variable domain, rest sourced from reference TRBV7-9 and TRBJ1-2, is DTGVSQNPRHKITKRGQNVTFRCDPISEHNRLYWYRQTLGQGPEFLTYFQNEAQLEKSRLLSDRFSAERPKGSFSTLEIQRTEQGDSAMYLCASGLRGGYGYTFGSGTRLTVV.

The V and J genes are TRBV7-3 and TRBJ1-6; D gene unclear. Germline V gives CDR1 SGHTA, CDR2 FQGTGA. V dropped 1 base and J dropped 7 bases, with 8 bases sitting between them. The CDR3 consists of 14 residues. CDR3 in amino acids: CASSLMARNSPLHF. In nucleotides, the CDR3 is TGTGCCAGCAGCTTAATGGCCAGAAATTCACCCCTCCACTTT. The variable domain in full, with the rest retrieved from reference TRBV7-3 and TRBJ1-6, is GAGVSQTPSNKVTEKGKYVELRCDPISGHTALYWYRQSLGQGPEFLIYFQGTGAADDSGLPNDRFFAVRPEGSVSTLKIQRTERGDSAVYLCASSLMARNSPLHFGNGTRLTVT.

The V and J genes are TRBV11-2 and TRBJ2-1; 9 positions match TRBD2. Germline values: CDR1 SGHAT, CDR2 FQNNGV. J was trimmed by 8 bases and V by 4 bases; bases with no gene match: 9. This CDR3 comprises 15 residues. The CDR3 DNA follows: TGTGCCAGCAGCTCCCGACTAGCGGTGAACGATGAGCAGTTCTTC. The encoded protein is CASSSRLAVNDEQFF.

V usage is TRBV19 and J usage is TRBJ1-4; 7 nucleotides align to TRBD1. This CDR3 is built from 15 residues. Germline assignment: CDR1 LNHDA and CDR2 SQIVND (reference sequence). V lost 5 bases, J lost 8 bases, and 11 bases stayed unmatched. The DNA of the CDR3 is TGTGCCAGTAGTCATCCCGGGACAGTAGGAGAAAAACTGTTTTTT. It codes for CASSHPGTVGEKLFF.

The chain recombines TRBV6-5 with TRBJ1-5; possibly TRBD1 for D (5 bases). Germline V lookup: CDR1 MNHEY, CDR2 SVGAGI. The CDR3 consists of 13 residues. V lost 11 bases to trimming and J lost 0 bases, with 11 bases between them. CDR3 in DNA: TGTGCCGGGGGGATTCATAGCAATCAGCCCCAGCATTTT. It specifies CAGGIHSNQPQHF.

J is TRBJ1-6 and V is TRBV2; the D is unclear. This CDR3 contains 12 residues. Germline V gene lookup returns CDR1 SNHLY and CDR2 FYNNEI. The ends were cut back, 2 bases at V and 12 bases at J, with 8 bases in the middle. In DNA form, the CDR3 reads TGTGCCAGCAGTGAACCCCCGGGACCCCTCCACTTT. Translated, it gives CASSEPPGPLHF.

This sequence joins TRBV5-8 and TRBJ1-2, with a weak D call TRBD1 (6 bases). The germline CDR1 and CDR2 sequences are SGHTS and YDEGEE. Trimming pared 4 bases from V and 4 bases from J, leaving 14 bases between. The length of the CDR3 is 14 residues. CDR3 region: CASSPQGGAYGYTF. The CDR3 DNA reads TGTGCCAGCAGCCCCCAAGGGGGAGCCTATGGCTACACCTTC. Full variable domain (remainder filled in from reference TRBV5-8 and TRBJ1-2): EAGVTQSPTHLIKTRGQQATLRCSPISGHTSVYWYQQALGLGLQFLLWYDEGEERNRGNFPPRFSGRQFPNYSSELNVNALELEDSALYLCASSPQGGAYGYTFGSGTRLTVV.

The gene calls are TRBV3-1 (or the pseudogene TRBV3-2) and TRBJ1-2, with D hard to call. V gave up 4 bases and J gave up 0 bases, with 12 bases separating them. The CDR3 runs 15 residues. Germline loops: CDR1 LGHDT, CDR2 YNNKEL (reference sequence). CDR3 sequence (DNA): TGTGCCAGCAGCCCCGTCTCCCGAGCTAACTATGGCTACACCTTC. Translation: CASSPVSRANYGYTF.